This T cell receptor beta chain was recorded in a study of T-cell memory formation after mild COVID-19. Trimming removed 4 bases at V and 6 bases at J, with 10 bases between. Looked up from germline, CDR1 is MNHNY and CDR2 is SVGAGI (reference sequence). This CDR3 contains 12 residues. TCRdb itself ran the 5' RACE reads through MiXCR, one entry per CDR3 protein. The sample contains some 300,000 distinct CDR3 sequences, roughly 19% of which appear only once. The specimen was PBMCs or a T cell subset sorted from them (not recorded which). The receptor's source is a man aged 18-30 years who had mild COVID-19 (a few samples of this study predate the infection). Cell type and time point are not known. The chain joins TRBV6-6 to TRBJ2-7, with a possible D match to TRBD2 (5 bases). CDR3 coding DNA: TGTGCCAGCAGTTTGAGGGTCGGCGAGCAGTACGTC. As protein: CASSLRVGEQYV.